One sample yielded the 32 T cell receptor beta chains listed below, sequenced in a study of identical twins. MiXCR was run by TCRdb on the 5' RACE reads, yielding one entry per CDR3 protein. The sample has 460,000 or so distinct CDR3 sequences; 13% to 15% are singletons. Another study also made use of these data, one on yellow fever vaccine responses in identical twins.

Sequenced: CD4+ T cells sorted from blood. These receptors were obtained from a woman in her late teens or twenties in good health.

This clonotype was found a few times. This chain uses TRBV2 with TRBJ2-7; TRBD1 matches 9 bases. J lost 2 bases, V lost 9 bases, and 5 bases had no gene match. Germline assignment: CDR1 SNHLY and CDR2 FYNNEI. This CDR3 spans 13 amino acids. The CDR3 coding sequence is TGTGCCAGGTCCGGGACAGGGACCTACGAGCAGTACTTC. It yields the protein CARSGTGTYEQYF.

CDR3 region: CASSFRIQETQYF. The CDR3 DNA sequence: TGTGCCAGCAGCTTCAGGATCCAAGAGACCCAGTACTTC. The chain recombines TRBV7-2 with TRBJ2-5; D call uncertain. The V gene lost 3 bases and the J gene lost 1 base, with 6 bases spanning the gap. The CDR3 length is 13 residues. Per the germline V gene, CDR1 is SGHTA and CDR2 is FQGNSA.

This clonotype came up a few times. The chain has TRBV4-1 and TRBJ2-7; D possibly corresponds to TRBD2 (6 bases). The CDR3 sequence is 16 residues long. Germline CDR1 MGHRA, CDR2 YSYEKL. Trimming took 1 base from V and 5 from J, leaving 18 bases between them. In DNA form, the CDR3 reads TGCGCCAGCAGCCAAGTCCCAACGGGAGTACCCCACGAGCAGTACTTC. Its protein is CASSQVPTGVPHEQYF.

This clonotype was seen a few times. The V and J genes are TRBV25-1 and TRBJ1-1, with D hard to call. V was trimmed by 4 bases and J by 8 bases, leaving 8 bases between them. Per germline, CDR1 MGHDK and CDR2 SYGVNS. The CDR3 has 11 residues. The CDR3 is CASSGVFEAFF. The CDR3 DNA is TGTGCCAGCAGTGGCGTTTTCGAAGCTTTCTTT. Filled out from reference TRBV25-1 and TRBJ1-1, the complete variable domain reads EADIYQTPRYLVIGTGKKITLECSQTMGHDKMYWYQQDPGMELHLIHYSYGVNSTEKGDLSSESTVSRIRTEHFPLTLESARPSHTSQYLCASSGVFEAFFGQGTRLTVV.

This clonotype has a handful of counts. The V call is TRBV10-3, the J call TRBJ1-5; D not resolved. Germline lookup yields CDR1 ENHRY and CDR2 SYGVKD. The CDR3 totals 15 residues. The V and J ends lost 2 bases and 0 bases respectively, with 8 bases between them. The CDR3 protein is CAISEGSDSNQPQHF. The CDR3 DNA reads TGTGCCATCAGTGAGGGCAGTGATAGCAATCAGCCCCAGCATTTT.

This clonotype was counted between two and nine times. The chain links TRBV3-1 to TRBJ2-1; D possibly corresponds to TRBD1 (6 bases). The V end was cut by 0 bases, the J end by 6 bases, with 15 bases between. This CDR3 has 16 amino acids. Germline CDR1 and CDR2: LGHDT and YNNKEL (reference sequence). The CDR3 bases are TGTGCCAGCAGCCAAGATCTAGGGGTCAGGGGCAATGAGCAGTTCTTC. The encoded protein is CASSQDLGVRGNEQFF.

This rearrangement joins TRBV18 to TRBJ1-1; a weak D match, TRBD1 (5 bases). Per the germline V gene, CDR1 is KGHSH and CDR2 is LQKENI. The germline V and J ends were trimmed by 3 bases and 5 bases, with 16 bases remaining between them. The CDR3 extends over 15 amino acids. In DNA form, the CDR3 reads TGTGCCAGCTCACCCGATGCAGGGAGCGGGACTGAAGCTTTCTTT. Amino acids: CASSPDAGSGTEAFF.

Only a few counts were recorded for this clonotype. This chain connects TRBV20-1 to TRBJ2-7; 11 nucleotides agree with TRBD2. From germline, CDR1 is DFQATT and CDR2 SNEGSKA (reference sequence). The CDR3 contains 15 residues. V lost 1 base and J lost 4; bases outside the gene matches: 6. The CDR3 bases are TGCAGTGCTAGAGCCCTAGCGGGAGGATTATACGAGCAGTACTTC. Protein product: CSARALAGGLYEQYF.

The CDR3 nucleotides read TGTGCCATCAGCCCAGACAGGGGATTGGACAATGAGCAGTTCTTC. It is translated as CAISPDRGLDNEQFF. The chain uses TRBV10-3 and TRBJ2-1, with 8 bases that match TRBD1. With V trimmed by 6 bases and J by 5 bases, 9 bases remained unmatched. The CDR3 contains 15 residues. Per the germline V gene, CDR1 is ENHRY and CDR2 is SYGVKD.

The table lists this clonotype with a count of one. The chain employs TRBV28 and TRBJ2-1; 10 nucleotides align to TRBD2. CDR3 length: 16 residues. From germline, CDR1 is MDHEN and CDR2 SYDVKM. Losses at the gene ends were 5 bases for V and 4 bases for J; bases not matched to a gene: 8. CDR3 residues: CASSPQGLANYNEQFF. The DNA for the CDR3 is TGTGCCAGCAGTCCCCAGGGACTAGCGAATTACAATGAGCAGTTCTTC.

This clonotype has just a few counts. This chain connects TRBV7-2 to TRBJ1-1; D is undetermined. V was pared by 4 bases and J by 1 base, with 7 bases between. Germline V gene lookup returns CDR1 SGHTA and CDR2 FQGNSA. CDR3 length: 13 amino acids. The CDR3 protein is CASSSRANTEAFF. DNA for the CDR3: TGTGCCAGCAGCTCAAGGGCGAACACTGAAGCTTTCTTT.

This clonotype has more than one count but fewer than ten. The CDR3 reads CASSLSGLGYGYTF. As DNA, the CDR3 is TGTGCCAGCAGTTTATCCGGTTTAGGCTATGGCTACACCTTC. The genes are TRBV28 and TRBJ1-2; the D is unclear. CDR1 and CDR2 (germline): MDHEN, SYDVKM. The V end was cut by 1 base, the J end by 4 bases, with 10 bases between. The CDR3 is made up of 14 amino acids.

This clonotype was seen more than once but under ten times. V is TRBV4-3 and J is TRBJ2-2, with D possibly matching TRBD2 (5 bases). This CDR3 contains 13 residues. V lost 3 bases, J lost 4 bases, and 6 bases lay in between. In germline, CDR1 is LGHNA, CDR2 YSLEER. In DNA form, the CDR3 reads TGCGCCAGCAGCCAGCTAGCCACCGGGGAGCTGTTTTTT. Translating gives CASSQLATGELFF.

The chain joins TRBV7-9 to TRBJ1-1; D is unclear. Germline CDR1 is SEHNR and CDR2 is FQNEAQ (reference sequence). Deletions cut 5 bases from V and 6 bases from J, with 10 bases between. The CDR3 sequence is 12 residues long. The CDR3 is CASSPTEAEAFF. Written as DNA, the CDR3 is TGTGCCAGCAGCCCTACAGAGGCTGAAGCTTTCTTT.

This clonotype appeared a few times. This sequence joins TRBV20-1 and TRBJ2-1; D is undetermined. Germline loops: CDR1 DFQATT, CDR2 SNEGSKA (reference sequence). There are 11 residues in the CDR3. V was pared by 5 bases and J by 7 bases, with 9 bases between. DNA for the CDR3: TGCAGTGCTTCGACCCGGAATGAGCAGTTCTTC. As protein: CSASTRNEQFF.

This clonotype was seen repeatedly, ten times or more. This CDR3 reads CASSLGTGSPNTEAFF. CDR3 DNA sequence: TGTGCCAGCAGTTTGGGGACAGGATCTCCTAACACTGAAGCTTTCTTT. This rearrangement joins TRBV12-3 or TRBV12-4 to TRBJ1-1; 8 nucleotides align to TRBD1. V shed 3 bases and J 2 bases; nucleotides not matched to a gene: 8. The CDR3 is 16 residues long.

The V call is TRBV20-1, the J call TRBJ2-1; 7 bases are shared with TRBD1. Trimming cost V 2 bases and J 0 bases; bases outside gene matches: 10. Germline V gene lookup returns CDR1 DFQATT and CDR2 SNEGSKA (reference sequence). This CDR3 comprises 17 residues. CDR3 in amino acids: CSARKPTGLSSYNEQFF. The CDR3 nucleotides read TGCAGTGCTAGAAAACCGACAGGGCTGAGCTCCTACAATGAGCAGTTCTTC.

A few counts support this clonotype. The CDR3 is CASSDPGPQETQYF. DNA for the CDR3: TGTGCCAGCAGTGATCCGGGACCCCAAGAGACCCAGTACTTC. This chain uses TRBV25-1 with TRBJ2-5; D tentatively fits TRBD1 or TRBD2 (5 bases each). The CDR3 is 14 residues long. The germline V gene has CDR1 MGHDK and CDR2 SYGVNS. V was shortened by 3 bases and J by 1 base, with 9 bases between the two germline ends.

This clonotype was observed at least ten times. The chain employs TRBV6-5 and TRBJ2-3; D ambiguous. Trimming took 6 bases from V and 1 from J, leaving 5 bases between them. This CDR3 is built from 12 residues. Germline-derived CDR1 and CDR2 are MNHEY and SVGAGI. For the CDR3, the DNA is TGTGCCAGCAGAACCGGCACAGATACGCAGTATTTT. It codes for CASRTGTDTQYF.

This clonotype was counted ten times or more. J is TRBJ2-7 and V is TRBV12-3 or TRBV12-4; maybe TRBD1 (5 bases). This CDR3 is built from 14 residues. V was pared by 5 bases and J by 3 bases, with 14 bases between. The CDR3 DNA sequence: TGTGCCAGCAGTATTGACAGCCTCGGCTACGAGCAGTACTTC. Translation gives CASSIDSLGYEQYF.

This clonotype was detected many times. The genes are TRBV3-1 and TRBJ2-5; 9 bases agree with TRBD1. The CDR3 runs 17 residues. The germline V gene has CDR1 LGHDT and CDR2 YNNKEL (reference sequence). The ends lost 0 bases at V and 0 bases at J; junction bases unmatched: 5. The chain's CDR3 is CASSQEWTGEYQETQYF. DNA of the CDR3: TGTGCCAGCAGCCAAGAATGGACAGGGGAGTACCAAGAGACCCAGTACTTC.

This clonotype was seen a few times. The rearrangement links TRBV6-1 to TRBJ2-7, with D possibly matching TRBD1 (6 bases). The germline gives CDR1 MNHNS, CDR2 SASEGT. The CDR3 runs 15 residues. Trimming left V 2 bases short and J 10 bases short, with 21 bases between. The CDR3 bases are TGTGCCAGCAGTGAACTTGGGACAATAACCCTAGGACAGTACTTC. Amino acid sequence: CASSELGTITLGQYF.

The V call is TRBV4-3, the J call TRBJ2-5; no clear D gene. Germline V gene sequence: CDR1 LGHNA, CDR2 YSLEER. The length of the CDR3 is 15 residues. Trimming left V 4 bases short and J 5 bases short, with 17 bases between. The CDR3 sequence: CASSRSTSDGETQYF. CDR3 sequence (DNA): TGCGCCAGCAGCCGCTCAACCTCGGATGGGGAGACCCAGTACTTC.

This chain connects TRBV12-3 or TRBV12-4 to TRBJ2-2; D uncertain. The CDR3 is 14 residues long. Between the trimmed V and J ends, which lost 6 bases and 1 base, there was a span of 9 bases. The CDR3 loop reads CASRLGRNTGELFF. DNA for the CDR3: TGTGCCAGCAGACTCGGAAGGAACACCGGGGAGCTGTTTTTT.

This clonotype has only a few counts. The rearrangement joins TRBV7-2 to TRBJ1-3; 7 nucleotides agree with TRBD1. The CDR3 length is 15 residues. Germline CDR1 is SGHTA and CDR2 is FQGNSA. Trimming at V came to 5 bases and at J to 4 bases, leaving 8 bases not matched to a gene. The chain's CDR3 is CASSPLQGVGNTIYF. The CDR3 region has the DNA TGTGCCAGCAGCCCCCTCCAGGGGGTAGGAAACACCATATATTTT.

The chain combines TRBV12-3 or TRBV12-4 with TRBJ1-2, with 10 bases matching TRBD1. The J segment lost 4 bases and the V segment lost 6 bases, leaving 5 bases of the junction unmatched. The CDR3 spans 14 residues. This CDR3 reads CASSHGTGAYGYTF. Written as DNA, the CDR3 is TGTGCCAGCAGCCACGGGACAGGGGCCTATGGCTACACCTTC.

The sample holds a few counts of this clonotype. In DNA, the CDR3 is TGCGCCAGCAGATACGGGACAGGGGTCGGCGAGCAGTACTTC. Translating gives CASRYGTGVGEQYF. The chain joins TRBV5-1 to TRBJ2-7; 10 bases match TRBD1. Germline V gives CDR1 SGHRS, CDR2 YFSETQ. The CDR3 has 14 residues. V was pared by 5 bases and J by 6 bases, with 8 bases of the junction left unmatched.

CDR3 region: CASSFGVHQANVLTF. The DNA for the CDR3 is TGTGCCAGCAGCTTCGGGGTACATCAGGCCAACGTCCTGACTTTC. This chain links TRBV7-2 with TRBJ2-6; D may be TRBD2 (5 bases). Germline loops: CDR1 SGHTA, CDR2 FQGNSA. Trimming pared 3 bases from V and 6 bases from J, leaving 12 bases between. The CDR3 extends over 15 amino acids.

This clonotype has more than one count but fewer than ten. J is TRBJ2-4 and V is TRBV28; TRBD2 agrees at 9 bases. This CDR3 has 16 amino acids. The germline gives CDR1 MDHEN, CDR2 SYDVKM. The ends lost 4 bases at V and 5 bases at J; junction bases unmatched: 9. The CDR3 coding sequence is TGTGCCAGCAGTTCCCTAGCGGGGAAGTGGGAAAACATTCAGTACTTC. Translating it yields CASSSLAGKWENIQYF.

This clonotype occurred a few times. The CDR3 region is CASSWDSSNEKLFF. CDR3 coding DNA: TGCGCCAGCAGCTGGGACAGTTCCAATGAAAAACTGTTTTTT. V and J are TRBV5-1 and TRBJ1-4, with 7 bases that match TRBD1. Trimming at V came to 3 bases and at J to 5 bases, leaving 4 bases not matched to a gene. This CDR3 has 14 amino acids. CDR1 and CDR2 from the germline V gene are SGHRS and YFSETQ.

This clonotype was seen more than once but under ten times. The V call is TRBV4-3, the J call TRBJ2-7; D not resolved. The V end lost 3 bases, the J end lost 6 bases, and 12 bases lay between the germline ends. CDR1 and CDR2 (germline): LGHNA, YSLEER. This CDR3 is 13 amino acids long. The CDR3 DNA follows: TGCGCCAGCAGCCAGCTGGCAGCTTCCGAGCAGTACTTC. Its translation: CASSQLAASEQYF.

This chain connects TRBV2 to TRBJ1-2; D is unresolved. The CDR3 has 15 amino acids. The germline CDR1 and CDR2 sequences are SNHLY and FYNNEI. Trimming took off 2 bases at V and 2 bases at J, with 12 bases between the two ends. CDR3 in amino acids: CASSEYGRSNYGYTF. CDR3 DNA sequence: TGTGCCAGCAGTGAATACGGCAGATCCAACTATGGCTACACCTTC.